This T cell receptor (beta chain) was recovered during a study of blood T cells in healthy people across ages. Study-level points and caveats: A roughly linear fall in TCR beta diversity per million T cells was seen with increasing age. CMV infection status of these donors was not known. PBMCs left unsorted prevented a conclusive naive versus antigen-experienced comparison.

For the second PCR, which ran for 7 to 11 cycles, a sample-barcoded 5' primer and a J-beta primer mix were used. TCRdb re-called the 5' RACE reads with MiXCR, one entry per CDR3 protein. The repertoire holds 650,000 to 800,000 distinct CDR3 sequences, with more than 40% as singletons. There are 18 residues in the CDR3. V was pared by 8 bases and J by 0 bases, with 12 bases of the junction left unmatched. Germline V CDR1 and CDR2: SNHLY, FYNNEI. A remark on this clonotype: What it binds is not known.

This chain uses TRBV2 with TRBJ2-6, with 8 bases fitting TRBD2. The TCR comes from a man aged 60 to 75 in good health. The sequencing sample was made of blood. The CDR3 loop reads CASERGVAGNSGANVLTF. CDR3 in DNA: TGTGCCAGCGAGAGAGGGGTAGCGGGGAACTCTGGGGCCAACGTCCTGACTTTC.